The 21 T cell receptor beta chains below were found in one sample sequenced in a study of regulatory T cells in long-lasting Graves disease (dated by TCRdb to 2020 to 2022). The library relied on multiplex PCR. Sequencing was carried out with an Illumina HiSeq 4000. CDR3 regions were amplified by Arm-PCR with iRepertoire HTBI primers to construct TCR beta libraries. The raw public data were reprocessed by TCRdb itself: fastp quality trimming at Q25, MiXCR clonotype calling, in-frame beta chains only. Rows are combined by CDR3 protein, so each entry shows the most common genes and DNA. Counted in this sample were roughly 610,000 distinct CDR3 sequences; 16% of them appeared once. The ten largest clones add up to roughly 18% of the sample. The time point label, read with the paper, signifies: newly diagnosed GD, antithyroid drugs for less than 3 months. For both TCR sequencing and RNA sequencing, RNA was extracted from PBMCs using TRIzol.

These data are also associated with another study on T cells in Graves' hyperthyroidism and ophthalmopathy.

The source was peripheral blood mononuclear cells (PBMCs), collected at new diagnosis, from a patient treated with antithyroid drugs. The receptors derive from a woman aged 25 to 39 with Graves disease. Donor details come from another sample of the same person, matched by shared clones.

The gene calls are TRBV20-1 and TRBJ2-3; possible D gene TRBD1, 6 bases. Trimming removed 0 bases from V and 5 bases from J, with 18 bases in between. Germline CDR1 reads DFQATT; CDR2 reads SNEGSKA (reference sequence). The length of the CDR3 is 16 residues. CDR3 sequence: CSARDSTRQVGDTQYF. CDR3 nucleotides: TGCAGTGCTAGAGATAGTACCCGACAGGTGGGAGATACGCAGTATTTT.

This clonotype showed up many times. The chain recombines TRBV11-2 with TRBJ2-1, with D perhaps TRBD2 (6 bases). This CDR3 region has 14 residues. Germline V CDR1 and CDR2: SGHAT, FQNNGV. The V gene lost 8 bases and the J gene lost 2 bases, with 13 bases spanning the gap. In DNA form, the CDR3 reads TGTGCCAGCGCTGGAGGGATCCCCTACAATGAGCAGTTCTTC. The encoded protein is CASAGGIPYNEQFF.

The chain employs TRBV29-1 and TRBJ2-2; D is possibly TRBD1 or TRBD2 (5 bases each). Germline V gene sequence: CDR1 SQVTM, CDR2 ANQGSEA. V was pared by 7 bases and J by 0 bases, with 15 bases between. The CDR3 runs 15 residues. CDR3 amino acids: CSALLGVSNTGELFF. CDR3 coding DNA: TGCAGCGCATTATTGGGGGTCTCGAACACCGGGGAGCTGTTTTTT.

This clonotype was counted at least ten times. The gene calls are TRBV12-3 or TRBV12-4 and TRBJ1-1; no clear D. The germline V and J ends were trimmed by 3 bases and 5 bases, with 19 bases remaining between them. The CDR3 is 16 amino acids. The CDR3 DNA reads TGTGCCAGCAGTTTGTGGGAAAGGGCTTCTTTAACTGAAGCTTTCTTT. This gives the protein CASSLWERASLTEAFF.

This clonotype was seen only a few times. The chain employs TRBV5-5 and TRBJ2-7; D remains ambiguous. Germline V gene data show CDR1 as SGHKS and CDR2 as YYEKEE (reference sequence). CDR3 size: 13 residues. V lost 2 bases to trimming and J lost 4 bases, with 10 bases between them. The CDR3 sequence: CASSFSLGYEQYF. CDR3 bases: TGTGCCAGCAGCTTTAGTCTCGGGTACGAGCAGTACTTC.

The chain combines TRBV6-1 with TRBJ2-1; D is unclear. CDR1 and CDR2 from the germline V gene are MNHNS and SASEGT. This CDR3 spans 15 amino acids. Trimming took 2 bases from V and 0 from J, leaving 8 bases between them. CDR3 bases: TGTGCCAGCAGTGAATGGACCGGCTCCTACAATGAGCAGTTCTTC. Encoded protein: CASSEWTGSYNEQFF.

The chain couples TRBV28 to TRBJ1-2; 9 nucleotides match TRBD1. The CDR3 is 14 residues long. CDR1 is MDHEN, CDR2 SYDVKM, per germline. With 5 bases clipped from V and 12 bases from J, the junction kept 13 bases outside the gene matches. The DNA of the CDR3 is TGTGCCAGCAGTCTGAGGGGACAGGGTAGGGAACACACCTTC. Amino acid sequence: CASSLRGQGREHTF.

This clonotype has at least ten counts. The chain links TRBV28 to TRBJ1-2, with D perhaps matching TRBD1 (5 bases). The CDR3 loop spans 12 amino acids. Germline CDR1 reads MDHEN; CDR2 reads SYDVKM. V dropped 7 bases and J dropped 8 bases, with 14 bases sitting between them. The CDR3 DNA is TGTGCCAGCATGGGAACCCCAGGGGGCTACACCTTC. Translated: CASMGTPGGYTF.

There are many counts of this clonotype. The chain recombines TRBV7-9 with TRBJ2-5; 9 bases line up with TRBD2. This CDR3 region has 14 residues. V shed 5 bases and J 2 bases; nucleotides not matched to a gene: 3. Germline V gives CDR1 SEHNR, CDR2 FQNEAQ (reference sequence). The CDR3 spells CASSPTSGQETQYF. Here the CDR3 DNA reads TGTGCCAGCAGCCCCACTAGCGGGCAAGAGACCCAGTACTTC.

This clonotype appeared many times. V usage is TRBV2 and J usage is TRBJ2-2, with 7 bases aligning to TRBD1. Trimming took 5 bases from V and 6 from J; bases not matched to a gene: 6. The germline V gene encodes CDR1 SNHLY and CDR2 FYNNEI. The CDR3 consists of 14 residues. The CDR3 DNA follows: TGTGCCAGCAGTCGGGACAGTGCTTCCGGGGAGCTGTTTTTT. This sequence encodes CASSRDSASGELFF.

This clonotype was observed at least ten times. The chain uses TRBV12-3 or TRBV12-4 and TRBJ2-3, with 8 positions matching TRBD2. The CDR3 totals 14 residues. With V trimmed by 7 bases and J by 1 base, 4 bases remained unmatched. The chain's CDR3 is CASTETSGTDTQYF. CDR3 coding DNA: TGTGCCAGCACCGAGACTAGCGGCACAGATACGCAGTATTTT.

With regard to this clonotype: Sequence at one end of the junction differs from germline and may be a read error. The chain links TRBV28 to TRBJ2-7; TRBD1 matches at 9 bases. CDR3 length: 16 amino acids. Germline lookup yields CDR1 MDHEN and CDR2 SYDVKM. CDR3 in DNA: TGTGCCAGCAGTCCTAAATTAGGACAGGGGCTATACGAGCAGCACTTC. Translation gives CASSPKLGQGLYEQHF.

The J gene is TRBJ1-5, the V gene TRBV18, with D hard to call. V lost 6 bases, J lost 7 bases, and 13 bases lay in between. The CDR3 totals 13 residues. CDR1 KGHSH and CDR2 LQKENI come from the germline V gene. The CDR3 coding sequence is TGTGCCAGCTCTTTGTCTGCGGACCAGCCCCAGCATTTT. Residues: CASSLSADQPQHF.

Turning to this clonotype: This may arise from a read error, as a much more abundant clone is one base away. The V call is TRBV7-2, the J call TRBJ1-4; 8 bases match TRBD1. CDR1 and CDR2 from the germline V gene are SGHTA and FQGNSA. V dropped 0 bases and J dropped 3; count of bases not matched to a gene: 12. The CDR3 totals 19 residues. Here the CDR3 DNA reads TGTGCCAGCAGCTTAGCGTTTGTCGACAGGGGTGGTGCTAATGAAAAACTGTTTTTT. This gives the protein CASSLAFVDRGGANEKLFF.

This clonotype was observed at least ten times. V gene TRBV3-1 combines with J gene TRBJ1-3; no firm D call. Trimming took 1 base from V and 0 from J, leaving 10 bases between them. Germline V lookup: CDR1 LGHDT, CDR2 YNNKEL (reference sequence). The CDR3 extends over 16 amino acids. The DNA for the CDR3 is TGTGCCAGCAGCCAAGGGGTACGGACCTCTGGAAACACCATATATTTT. As protein: CASSQGVRTSGNTIYF.

This clonotype occurred many times. The V gene is TRBV28, the J gene TRBJ2-5; D tentatively reads TRBD1 or TRBD2 (6 bases each). The CDR3 loop spans 15 amino acids. Germline V gene data show CDR1 as MDHEN and CDR2 as SYDVKM. Trimming shortened V by 5 bases and J by 10 bases, and 23 bases separated the two germline ends. CDR3 in amino acids: CASSTYSGGGGGQYF. The CDR3 bases are TGTGCCAGCAGTACCTATAGCGGAGGGGGAGGTGGCCAGTACTTC.

In its sample, this clonotype was seen a few times. V usage is TRBV5-1 and J usage is TRBJ1-4, with 7 bases lining up with TRBD1. Trimming cost V 4 bases and J 3 bases; bases outside gene matches: 6. This CDR3 comprises 15 residues. Germline CDR1 is SGHRS and CDR2 is YFSETQ. The CDR3 sequence is CASSLTGTPNEKLFF. The DNA for the CDR3 is TGCGCCAGCAGCCTGACAGGGACGCCTAATGAAAAACTGTTTTTT.

The chain carries TRBV18 and TRBJ1-1; 10 nucleotides line up with TRBD1. With V trimmed by 3 bases and J by 7 bases, 11 bases remained unmatched. The CDR3 is 16 amino acids. The germline V gene encodes CDR1 KGHSH and CDR2 LQKENI. In DNA, the CDR3 is TGTGCCAGCTCACCCCGACAGGGGGCGACACTAGGTGAAGCTTTCTTT. It encodes CASSPRQGATLGEAFF.

The sample holds many counts of this clonotype. The chain carries TRBV28 and TRBJ2-4, with TRBD2 as a possible D gene (5 bases). Germline V gene lookup returns CDR1 MDHEN and CDR2 SYDVKM. This CDR3 has 13 amino acids. V was cut by 2 bases and J by 6 bases, with 8 bases left in between. The CDR3 here is CASSLTRLNIQYF. DNA of the CDR3: TGTGCCAGCAGTTTAACTAGGTTAAACATTCAGTACTTC.

The chain couples TRBV30 to TRBJ2-1; 12 bases are a match to TRBD2. The germline V gene has CDR1 GTSNPN and CDR2 SVGIG (reference sequence). V dropped 4 bases and J dropped 4; count of bases not matched to a gene: 11. The CDR3 sequence is 17 residues long. The chain's CDR3 is CAWTLQRTSGAYNEQFF. CDR3 in DNA: TGTGCCTGGACCCTCCAACGGACTAGCGGGGCGTACAATGAGCAGTTCTTC.

About this clonotype: This may be a read error: a much more frequent sequence differs by one nucleotide. The chain is built from TRBV6-2 or TRBV6-3 and TRBJ1-1, with D perhaps TRBD1 (5 bases). V shed 6 bases and J shed 1 base, with 21 bases lying between them. Per the germline V gene, CDR1 is MNHEY and CDR2 is SVGEGT. This CDR3 contains 17 residues. The chain's CDR3 is CASREIRGGTTNTEAFF. The DNA of the CDR3 is TGTGCCAGCAGAGAGATACGGGGGGGAACAACGAACACTGAAGCTTTCTTT.